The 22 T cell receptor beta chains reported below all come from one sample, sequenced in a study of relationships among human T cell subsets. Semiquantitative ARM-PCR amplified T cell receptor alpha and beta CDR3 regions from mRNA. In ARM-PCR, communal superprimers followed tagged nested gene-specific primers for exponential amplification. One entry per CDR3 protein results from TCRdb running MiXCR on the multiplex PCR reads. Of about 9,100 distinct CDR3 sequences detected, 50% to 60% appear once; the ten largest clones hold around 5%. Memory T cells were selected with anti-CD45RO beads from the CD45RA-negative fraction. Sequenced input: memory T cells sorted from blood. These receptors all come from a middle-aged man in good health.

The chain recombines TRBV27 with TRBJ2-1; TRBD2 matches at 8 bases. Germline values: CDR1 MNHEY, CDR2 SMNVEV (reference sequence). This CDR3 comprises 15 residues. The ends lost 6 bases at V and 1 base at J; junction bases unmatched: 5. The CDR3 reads CASRDVAGSYNEQFF. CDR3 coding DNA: TGTGCCAGCAGAGACGTAGCGGGATCCTACAATGAGCAGTTCTTC.

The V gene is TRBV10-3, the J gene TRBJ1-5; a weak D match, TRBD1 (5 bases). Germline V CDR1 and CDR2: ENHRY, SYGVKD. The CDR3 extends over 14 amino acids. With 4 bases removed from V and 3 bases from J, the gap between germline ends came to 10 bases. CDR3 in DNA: TGTGCCATCAGTGGGGGGACCAACAATCAGCCCCAGCATTTT. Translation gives CAISGGTNNQPQHF.

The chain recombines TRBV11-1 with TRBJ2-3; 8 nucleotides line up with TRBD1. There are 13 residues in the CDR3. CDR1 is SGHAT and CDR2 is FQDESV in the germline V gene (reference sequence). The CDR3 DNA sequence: TGTGCGAGCGCAGGGGGCCGGGGAGATACGCAGTATTTT. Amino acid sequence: CASAGGRGDTQYF. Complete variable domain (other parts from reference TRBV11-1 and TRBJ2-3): EAEVAQSPRYKITEKSQAVAFWCDPISGHATLYWYRQILGQGPELLVQFQDESVVDDSQLPKDRFSAERLKGVDSTLKIQPAELGDSAMYLCASAGGRGDTQYFGPGTRLTVL.

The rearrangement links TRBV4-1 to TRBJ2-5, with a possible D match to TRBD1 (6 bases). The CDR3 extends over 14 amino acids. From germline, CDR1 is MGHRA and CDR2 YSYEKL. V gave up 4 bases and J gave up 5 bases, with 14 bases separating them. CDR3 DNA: TGCGCCAGCAGCCCCCACAGGGATCCGGAGACCCAGTACTTC. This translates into CASSPHRDPETQYF.

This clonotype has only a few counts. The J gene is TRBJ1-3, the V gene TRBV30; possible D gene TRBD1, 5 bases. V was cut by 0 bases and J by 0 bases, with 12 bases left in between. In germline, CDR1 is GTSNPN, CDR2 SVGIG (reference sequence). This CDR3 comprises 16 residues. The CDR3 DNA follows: TGTGCCTGGAGTGTAGCTGGGGGGTTCTCTGGAAACACCATATATTTT. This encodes CAWSVAGGFSGNTIYF.

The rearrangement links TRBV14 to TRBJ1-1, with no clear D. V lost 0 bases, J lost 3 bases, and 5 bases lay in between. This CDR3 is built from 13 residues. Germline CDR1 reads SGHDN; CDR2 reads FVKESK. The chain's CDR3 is CASSQDRHTEAFF. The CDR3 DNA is TGTGCCAGCAGCCAAGACAGGCACACTGAAGCTTTCTTT.

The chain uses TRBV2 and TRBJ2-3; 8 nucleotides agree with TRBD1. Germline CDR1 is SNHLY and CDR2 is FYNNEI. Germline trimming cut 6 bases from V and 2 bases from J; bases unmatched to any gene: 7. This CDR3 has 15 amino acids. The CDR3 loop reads CASRTGTGNTDTQYF. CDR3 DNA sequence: TGTGCCAGCAGAACCGGGACAGGAAACACAGATACGCAGTATTTT.

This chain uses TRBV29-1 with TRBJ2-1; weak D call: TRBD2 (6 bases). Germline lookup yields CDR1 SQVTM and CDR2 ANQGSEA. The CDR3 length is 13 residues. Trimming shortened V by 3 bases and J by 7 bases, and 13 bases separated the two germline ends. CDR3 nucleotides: TGCAGCGTTGACAGGGCGGGAATAAATGAGCAGTTCTTC. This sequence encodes CSVDRAGINEQFF.

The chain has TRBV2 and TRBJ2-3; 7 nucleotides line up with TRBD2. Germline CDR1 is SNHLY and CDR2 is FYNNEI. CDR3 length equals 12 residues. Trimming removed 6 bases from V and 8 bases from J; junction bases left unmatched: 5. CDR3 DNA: TGTGCCAGCAGGTATACTAGCGCTACGCAGTATTTT. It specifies CASRYTSATQYF.

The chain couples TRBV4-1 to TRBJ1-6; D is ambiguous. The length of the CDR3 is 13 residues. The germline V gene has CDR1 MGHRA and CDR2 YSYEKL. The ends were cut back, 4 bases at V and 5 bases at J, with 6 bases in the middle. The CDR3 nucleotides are TGCGCCAGCAGCCCCCCGGATAATTCACCCCTCCACTTT. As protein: CASSPPDNSPLHF.

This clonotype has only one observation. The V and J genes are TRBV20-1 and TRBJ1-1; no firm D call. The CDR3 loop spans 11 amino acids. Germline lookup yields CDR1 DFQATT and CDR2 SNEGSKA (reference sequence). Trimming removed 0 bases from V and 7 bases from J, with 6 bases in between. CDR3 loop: CSARDAREAFF. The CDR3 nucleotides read TGCAGTGCTAGAGATGCCCGTGAAGCTTTCTTT.

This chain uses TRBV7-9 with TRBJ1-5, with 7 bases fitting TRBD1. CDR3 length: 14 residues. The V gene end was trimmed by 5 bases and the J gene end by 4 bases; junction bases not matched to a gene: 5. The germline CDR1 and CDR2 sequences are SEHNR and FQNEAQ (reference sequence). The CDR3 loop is CASSPPGQNQPQHF. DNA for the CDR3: TGTGCCAGCAGCCCACCGGGACAGAATCAGCCCCAGCATTTT.

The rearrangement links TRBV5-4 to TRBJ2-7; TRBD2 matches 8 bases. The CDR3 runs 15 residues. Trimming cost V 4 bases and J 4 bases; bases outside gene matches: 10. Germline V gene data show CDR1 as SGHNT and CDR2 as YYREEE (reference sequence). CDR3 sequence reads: CASSAREGILYEQYF. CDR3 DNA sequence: TGTGCCAGCAGCGCACGGGAGGGGATTCTGTACGAGCAGTACTTC.

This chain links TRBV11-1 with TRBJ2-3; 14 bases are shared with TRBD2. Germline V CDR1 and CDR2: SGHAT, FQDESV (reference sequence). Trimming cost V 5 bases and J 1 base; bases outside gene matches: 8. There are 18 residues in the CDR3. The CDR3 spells CASSPGLAGELRTDTQYF. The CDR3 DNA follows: TGTGCCAGCAGCCCGGGACTAGCGGGGGAGTTACGCACAGATACGCAGTATTTT.

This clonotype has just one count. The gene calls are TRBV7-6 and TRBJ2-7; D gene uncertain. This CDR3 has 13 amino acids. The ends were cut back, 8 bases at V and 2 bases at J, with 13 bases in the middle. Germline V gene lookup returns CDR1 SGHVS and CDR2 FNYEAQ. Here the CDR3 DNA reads TGTGCCAGCTCCCGAGTGAGCGCCTACGAGCAGTACTTC. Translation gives CASSRVSAYEQYF.

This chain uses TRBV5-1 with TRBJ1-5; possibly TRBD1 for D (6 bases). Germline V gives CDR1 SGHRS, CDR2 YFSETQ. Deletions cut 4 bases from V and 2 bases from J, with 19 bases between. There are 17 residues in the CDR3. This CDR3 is CASSPTGSGRGNQPQHF. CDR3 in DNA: TGCGCCAGCAGCCCAACAGGGTCCGGGAGAGGCAATCAGCCCCAGCATTTT.

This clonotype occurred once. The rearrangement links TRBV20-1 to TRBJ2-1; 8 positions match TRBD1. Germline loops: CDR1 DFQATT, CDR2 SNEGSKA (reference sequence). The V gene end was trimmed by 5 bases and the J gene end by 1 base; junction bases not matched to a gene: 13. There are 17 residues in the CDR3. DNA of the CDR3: TGCAGTGCTTGGAGCGCTGCAGGGGGCGCTTCCTACAATGAGCAGTTCTTC. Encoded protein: CSAWSAAGGASYNEQFF.

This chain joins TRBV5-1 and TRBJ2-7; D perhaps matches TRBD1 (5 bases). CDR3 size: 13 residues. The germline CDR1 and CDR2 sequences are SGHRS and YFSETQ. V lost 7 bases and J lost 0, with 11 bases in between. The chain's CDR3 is CASQQGSSYEQYF. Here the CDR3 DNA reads TGCGCCAGCCAGCAGGGTAGCTCCTACGAGCAGTACTTC. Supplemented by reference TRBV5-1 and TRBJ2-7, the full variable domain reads KAGVTQTPRYLIKTRGQQVTLSCSPISGHRSVSWYQQTPGQGLQFLFEYFSETQRNKGNFPGRFSGRQFSNSRSEMNVSTLELGDSALYLCASQQGSSYEQYFGPGTRLTVT.

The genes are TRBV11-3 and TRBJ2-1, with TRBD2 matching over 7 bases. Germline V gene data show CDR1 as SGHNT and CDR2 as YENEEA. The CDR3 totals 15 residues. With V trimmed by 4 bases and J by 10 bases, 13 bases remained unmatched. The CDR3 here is CASSSRASGLEEQFF. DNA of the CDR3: TGTGCCAGCAGCTCCAGAGCTAGCGGTCTGGAGGAGCAGTTCTTC.

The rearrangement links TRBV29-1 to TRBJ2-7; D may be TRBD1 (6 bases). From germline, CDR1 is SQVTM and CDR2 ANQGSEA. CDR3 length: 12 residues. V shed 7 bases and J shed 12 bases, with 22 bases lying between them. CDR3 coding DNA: TGCAGCGCCCGTGACGGGACATCCAGCCCGTACTTC. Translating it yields CSARDGTSSPYF.

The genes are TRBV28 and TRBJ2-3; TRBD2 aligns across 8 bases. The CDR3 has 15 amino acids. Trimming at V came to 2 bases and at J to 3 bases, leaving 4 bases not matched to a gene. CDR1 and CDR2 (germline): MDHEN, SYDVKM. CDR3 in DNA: TGTGCCAGCAGTTTAGGAGGCGGGAGGACAGATACGCAGTATTTT. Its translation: CASSLGGGRTDTQYF.

DNA for the CDR3: TGCGCCAGCAGCACTGGACAGGCGCCAAATGAAAAACTGTTTTTT. Protein sequence: CASSTGQAPNEKLFF. V usage is TRBV4-1 and J usage is TRBJ1-4; 7 bases are shared with TRBD1. Germline CDR1 reads MGHRA; CDR2 reads YSYEKL. The J segment lost 5 bases and the V segment lost 5 bases, leaving 8 bases of the junction unmatched. This CDR3 comprises 15 residues.